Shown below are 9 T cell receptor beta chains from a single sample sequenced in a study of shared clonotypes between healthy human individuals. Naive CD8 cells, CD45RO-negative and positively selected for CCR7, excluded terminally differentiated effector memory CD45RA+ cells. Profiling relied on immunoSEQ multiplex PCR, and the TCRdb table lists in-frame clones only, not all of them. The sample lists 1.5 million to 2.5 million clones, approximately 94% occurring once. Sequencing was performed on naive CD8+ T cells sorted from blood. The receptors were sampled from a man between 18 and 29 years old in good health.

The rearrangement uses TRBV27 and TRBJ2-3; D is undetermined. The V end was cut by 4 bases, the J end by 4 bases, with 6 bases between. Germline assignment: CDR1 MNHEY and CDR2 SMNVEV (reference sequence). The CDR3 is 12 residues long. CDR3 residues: CASSSPPDTQYF. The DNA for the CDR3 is TGTGCCAGCAGTTCCCCCCCAGATACGCAGTATTTT.

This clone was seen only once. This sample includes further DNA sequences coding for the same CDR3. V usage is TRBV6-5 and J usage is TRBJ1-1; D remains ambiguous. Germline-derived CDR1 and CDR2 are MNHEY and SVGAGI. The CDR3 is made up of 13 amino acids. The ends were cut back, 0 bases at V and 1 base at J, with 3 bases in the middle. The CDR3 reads CASSYSANTEAFF. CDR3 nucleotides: TGTGCCAGCAGTTACTCGGCGAACACTGAAGCTTTCTTT.

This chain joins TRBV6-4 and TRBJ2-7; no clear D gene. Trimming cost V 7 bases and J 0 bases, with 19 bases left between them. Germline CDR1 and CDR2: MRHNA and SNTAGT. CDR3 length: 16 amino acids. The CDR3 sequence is CASTTTCRPSSYEQYF. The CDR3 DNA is TGTGCCAGCACCACTACTTGCCGACCAAGCTCCTACGAGCAGTACTTC.

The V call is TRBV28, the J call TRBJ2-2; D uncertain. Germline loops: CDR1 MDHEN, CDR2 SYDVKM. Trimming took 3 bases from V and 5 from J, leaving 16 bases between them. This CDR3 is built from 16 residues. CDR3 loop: CASSFGSSRGTGELFF. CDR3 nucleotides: TGTGCCAGCAGTTTTGGGTCTTCCCGAGGTACCGGGGAGCTGTTTTTT.

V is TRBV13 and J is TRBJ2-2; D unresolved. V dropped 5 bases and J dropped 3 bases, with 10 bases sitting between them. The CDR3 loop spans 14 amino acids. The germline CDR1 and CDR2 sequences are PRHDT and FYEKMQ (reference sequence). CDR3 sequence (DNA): TGTGCCAGCAGCCTAGAAACAGACACCGGGGAGCTGTTTTTT. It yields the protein CASSLETDTGELFF.

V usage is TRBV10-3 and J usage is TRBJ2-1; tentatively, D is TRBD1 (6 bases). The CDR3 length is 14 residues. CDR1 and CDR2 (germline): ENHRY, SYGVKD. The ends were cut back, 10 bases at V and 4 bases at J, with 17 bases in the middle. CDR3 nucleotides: TGTGCCACCTACTCTGGGGGCCTTTACAATGAGCAGTTCTTC. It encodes CATYSGGLYNEQFF.

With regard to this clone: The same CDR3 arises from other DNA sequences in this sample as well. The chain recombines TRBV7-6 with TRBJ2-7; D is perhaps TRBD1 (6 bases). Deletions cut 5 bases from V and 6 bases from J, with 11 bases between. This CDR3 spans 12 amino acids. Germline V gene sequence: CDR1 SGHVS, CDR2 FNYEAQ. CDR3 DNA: TGTGCCAGCAGCCTGACAGGCGGCGAGCAGTACTTC. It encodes CASSLTGGEQYF.

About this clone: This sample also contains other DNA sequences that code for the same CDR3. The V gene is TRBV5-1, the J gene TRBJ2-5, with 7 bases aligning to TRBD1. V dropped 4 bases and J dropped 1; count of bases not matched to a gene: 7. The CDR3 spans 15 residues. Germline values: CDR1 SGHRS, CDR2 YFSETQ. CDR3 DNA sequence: TGCGCCAGCAGCGTGCAGGGACAGCCCCAAGAGACCCAGTACTTC. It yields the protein CASSVQGQPQETQYF.

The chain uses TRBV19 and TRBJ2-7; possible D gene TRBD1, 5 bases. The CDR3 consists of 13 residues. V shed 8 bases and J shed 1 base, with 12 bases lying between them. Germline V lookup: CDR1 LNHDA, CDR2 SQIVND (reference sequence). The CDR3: CASANRLSYEQYF. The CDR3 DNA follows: TGTGCCAGTGCCAACAGGTTATCCTACGAGCAGTACTTC.